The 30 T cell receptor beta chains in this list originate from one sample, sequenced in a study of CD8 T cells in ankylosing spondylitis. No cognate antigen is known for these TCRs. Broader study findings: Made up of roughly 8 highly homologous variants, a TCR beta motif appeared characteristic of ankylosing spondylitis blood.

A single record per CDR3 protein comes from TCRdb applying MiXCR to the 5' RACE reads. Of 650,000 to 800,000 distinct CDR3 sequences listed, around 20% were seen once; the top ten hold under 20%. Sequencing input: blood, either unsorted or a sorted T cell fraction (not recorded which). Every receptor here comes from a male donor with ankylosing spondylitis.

The CDR3 region has the DNA TGTGCCAGCAGTTTAGAGCGGGGGGACACCTACGAGCAGTACTTC. Its protein is CASSLERGDTYEQYF. J is TRBJ2-7 and V is TRBV12-3 or TRBV12-4, with 9 bases lining up with TRBD2. The CDR3 runs 15 residues. After removal of 1 base from V and 2 bases from J, the junction contained 3 bases not matched to a gene.

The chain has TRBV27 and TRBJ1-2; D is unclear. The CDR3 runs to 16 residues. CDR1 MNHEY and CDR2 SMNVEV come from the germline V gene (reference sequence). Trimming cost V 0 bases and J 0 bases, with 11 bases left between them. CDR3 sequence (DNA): TGTGCCAGCAGTTTATCCCTCTGGGCAGCTAACTATGGCTACACCTTC. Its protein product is CASSLSLWAANYGYTF.

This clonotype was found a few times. CDR3 sequence reads: CSVLDRGANTEAFF. CDR3 bases: TGCAGCGTTTTAGACAGGGGGGCTAACACTGAAGCTTTCTTT. The rearrangement joins TRBV29-1 to TRBJ1-1; 9 nucleotides agree with TRBD1. Germline V gene lookup returns CDR1 SQVTM and CDR2 ANQGSEA. The CDR3 covers 14 residues. V gave up 5 bases and J gave up 2 bases; unmatched junction bases: 6.

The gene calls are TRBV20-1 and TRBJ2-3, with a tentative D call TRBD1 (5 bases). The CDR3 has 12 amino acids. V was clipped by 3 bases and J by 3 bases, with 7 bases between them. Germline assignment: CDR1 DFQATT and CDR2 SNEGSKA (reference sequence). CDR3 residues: CSARTATDTQYF. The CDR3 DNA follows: TGCAGTGCTAGGACAGCGACAGATACGCAGTATTTT.

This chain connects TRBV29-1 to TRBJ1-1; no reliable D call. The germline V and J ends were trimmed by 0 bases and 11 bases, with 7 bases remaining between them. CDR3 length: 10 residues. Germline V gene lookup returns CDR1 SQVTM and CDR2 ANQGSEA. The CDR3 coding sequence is TGCAGCGTTGAAGAATGGATGGCTTTCTTT. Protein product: CSVEEWMAFF.

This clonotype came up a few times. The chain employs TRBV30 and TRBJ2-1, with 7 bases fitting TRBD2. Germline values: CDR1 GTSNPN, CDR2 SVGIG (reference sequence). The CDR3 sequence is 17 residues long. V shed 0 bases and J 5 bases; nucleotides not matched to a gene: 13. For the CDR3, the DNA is TGTGCCTGGAGTGTACGGCCAAGGCGGGGGACCCACAATGAGCAGTTCTTC. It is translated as CAWSVRPRRGTHNEQFF.

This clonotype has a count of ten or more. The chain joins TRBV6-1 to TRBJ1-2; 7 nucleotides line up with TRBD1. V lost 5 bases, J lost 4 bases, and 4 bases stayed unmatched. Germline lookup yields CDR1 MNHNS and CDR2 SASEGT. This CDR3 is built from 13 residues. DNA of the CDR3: TGTGCCAGCAGTCAGACAGGGTCCTATGGCTACACCTTC. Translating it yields CASSQTGSYGYTF.

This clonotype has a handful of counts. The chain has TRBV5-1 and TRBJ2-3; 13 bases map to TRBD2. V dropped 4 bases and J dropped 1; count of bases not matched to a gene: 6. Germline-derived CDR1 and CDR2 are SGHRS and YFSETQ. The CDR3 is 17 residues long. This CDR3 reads CASSAGLAGARTDTQYF. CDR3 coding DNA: TGCGCCAGCAGCGCTGGACTAGCGGGGGCCCGCACAGATACGCAGTATTTT.

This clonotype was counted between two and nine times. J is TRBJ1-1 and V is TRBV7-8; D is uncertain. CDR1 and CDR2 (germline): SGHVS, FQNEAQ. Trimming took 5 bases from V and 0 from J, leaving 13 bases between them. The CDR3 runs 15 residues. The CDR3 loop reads CASSPDFPMNTEAFF. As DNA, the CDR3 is TGTGCCAGCAGCCCCGACTTCCCAATGAACACTGAAGCTTTCTTT.

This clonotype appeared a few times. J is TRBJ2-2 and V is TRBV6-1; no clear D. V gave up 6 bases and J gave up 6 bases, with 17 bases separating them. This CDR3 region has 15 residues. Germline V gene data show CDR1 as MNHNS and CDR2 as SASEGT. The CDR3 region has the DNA TGTGCCAGCAGAACCGGGCAAATTTCCGCCGGGGAGCTGTTTTTT. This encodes CASRTGQISAGELFF.

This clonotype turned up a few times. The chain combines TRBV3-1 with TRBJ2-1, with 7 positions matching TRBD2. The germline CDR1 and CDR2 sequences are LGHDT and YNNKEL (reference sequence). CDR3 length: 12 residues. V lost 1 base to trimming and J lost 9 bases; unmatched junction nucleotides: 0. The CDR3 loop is CASSQGGSEQFF. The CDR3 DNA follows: TGTGCCAGCAGCCAAGGCGGGAGTGAGCAGTTCTTC.

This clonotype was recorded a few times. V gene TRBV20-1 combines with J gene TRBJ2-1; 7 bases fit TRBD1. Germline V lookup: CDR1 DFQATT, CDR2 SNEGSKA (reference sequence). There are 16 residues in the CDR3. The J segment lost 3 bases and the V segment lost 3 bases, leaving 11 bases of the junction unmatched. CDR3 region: CSARGNTGDHYNEQFF. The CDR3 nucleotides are TGCAGTGCTAGGGGAAATACAGGGGATCACTACAATGAGCAGTTCTTC.

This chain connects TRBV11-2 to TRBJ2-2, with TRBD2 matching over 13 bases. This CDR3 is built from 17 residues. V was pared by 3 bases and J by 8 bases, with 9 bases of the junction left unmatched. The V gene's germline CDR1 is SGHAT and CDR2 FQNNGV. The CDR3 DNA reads TGTGCCAGCAGCTTGACTAGCGGGGGGACACTAAGGGGGGAGCTGTTTTTT. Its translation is CASSLTSGGTLRGELFF.

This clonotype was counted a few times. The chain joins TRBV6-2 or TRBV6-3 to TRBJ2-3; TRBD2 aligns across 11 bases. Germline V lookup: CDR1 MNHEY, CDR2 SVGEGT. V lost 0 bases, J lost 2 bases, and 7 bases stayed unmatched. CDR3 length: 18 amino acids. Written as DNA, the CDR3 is TGTGCCAGCAGTTACTCTCTAACTAGCGGGAGAATCACAGATACGCAGTATTTT. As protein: CASSYSLTSGRITDTQYF.

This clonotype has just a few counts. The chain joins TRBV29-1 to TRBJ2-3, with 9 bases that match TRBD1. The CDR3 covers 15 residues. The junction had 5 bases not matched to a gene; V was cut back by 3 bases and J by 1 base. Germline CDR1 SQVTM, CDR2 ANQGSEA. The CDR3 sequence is CSVDLRDRGTDTQYF. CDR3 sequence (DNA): TGCAGCGTTGACCTCCGGGACAGGGGCACAGATACGCAGTATTTT.

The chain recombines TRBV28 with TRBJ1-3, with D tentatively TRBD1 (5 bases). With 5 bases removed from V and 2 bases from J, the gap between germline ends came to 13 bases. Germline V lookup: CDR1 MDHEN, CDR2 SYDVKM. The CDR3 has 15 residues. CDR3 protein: CASSDSARPGNTIYF. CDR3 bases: TGTGCCAGCAGTGACAGCGCCCGCCCTGGAAACACCATATATTTT. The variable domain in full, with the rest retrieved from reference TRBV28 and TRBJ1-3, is DVKVTQSSRYLVKRTGEKVFLECVQDMDHENMFWYRQDPGLGLRLIYFSYDVKMKEKGDIPEGYSVSREKKERFSLILESASTNQTSMYLCASSDSARPGNTIYFGEGSWLTVV.

The CDR3 nucleotides read TGCGCCAGCAGCTTGTCAGCAGACAATAATGAGCAGTTCTTC. Protein product: CASSLSADNNEQFF. The chain links TRBV5-1 to TRBJ2-1; D call uncertain. Trimming cost V 1 base and J 7 bases, with 12 bases left between them. There are 14 residues in the CDR3. Germline V gene data show CDR1 as SGHRS and CDR2 as YFSETQ.

The CDR3 spells CASSQGFGTGELFF. CDR3 nucleotide sequence: TGTGCCAGCAGCCAAGGATTCGGCACCGGGGAGCTGTTTTTT. The chain combines TRBV4-2 with TRBJ2-2, with D uncertain. Germline V lookup: CDR1 LGHNA, CDR2 YNFKEQ. The CDR3 runs to 14 residues. The germline V and J ends were trimmed by 1 base and 4 bases, with 7 bases remaining between them.

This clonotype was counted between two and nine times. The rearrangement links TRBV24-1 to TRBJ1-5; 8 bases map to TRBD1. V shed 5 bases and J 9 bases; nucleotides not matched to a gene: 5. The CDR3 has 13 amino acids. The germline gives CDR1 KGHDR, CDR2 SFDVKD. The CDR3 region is CATSAPTGGPQHF. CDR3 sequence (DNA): TGTGCCACCAGTGCCCCAACAGGGGGGCCCCAGCATTTT.

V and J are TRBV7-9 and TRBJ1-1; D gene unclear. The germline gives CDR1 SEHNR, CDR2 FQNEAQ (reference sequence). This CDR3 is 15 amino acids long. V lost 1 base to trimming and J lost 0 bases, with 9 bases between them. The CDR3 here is CASSLVGQLNTEAFF. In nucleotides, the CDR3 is TGTGCCAGCAGCTTAGTGGGCCAGCTGAACACTGAAGCTTTCTTT.

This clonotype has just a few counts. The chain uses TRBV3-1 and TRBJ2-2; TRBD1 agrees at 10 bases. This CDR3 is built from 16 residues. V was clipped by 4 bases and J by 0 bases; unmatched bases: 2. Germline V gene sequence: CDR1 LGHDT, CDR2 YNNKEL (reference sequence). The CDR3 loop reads CASSLGTGANTGELFF. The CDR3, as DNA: TGTGCCAGCAGCCTTGGGACAGGGGCGAACACCGGGGAGCTGTTTTTT.

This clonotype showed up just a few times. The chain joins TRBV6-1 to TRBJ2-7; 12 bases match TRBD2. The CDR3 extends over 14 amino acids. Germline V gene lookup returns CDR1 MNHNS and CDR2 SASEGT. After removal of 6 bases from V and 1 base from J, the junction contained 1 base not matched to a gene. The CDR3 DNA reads TGTGCCAGCAGGACTAGCGGGGGTTCCTACGAGCAGTACTTC. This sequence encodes CASRTSGGSYEQYF.

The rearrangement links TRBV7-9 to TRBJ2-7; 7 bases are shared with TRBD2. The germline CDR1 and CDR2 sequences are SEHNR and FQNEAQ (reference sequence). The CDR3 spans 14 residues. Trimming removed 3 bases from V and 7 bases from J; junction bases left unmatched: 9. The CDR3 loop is CASSLTLAGEEQYF. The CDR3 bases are TGTGCCAGCAGCTTGACACTGGCGGGAGAGGAGCAGTACTTC.

The CDR3 DNA follows: TGCAGTGCTAGCGGCGGGACAGGGGGCGCAGGTGCCAGCGGGGCTTTCTTT. Protein: CSASGGTGGAGASGAFF. The chain uses TRBV20-1 and TRBJ1-1; 12 bases are shared with TRBD1. Germline V gene lookup returns CDR1 DFQATT and CDR2 SNEGSKA (reference sequence). This CDR3 has 17 amino acids. J was trimmed by 11 bases and V by 3 bases; bases with no gene match: 19.

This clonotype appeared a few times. The CDR3 DNA is TGCGCCAGCAGCTTTCCAGCGGGACGGGACACCGGGGAGCTGTTTTTT. Translating gives CASSFPAGRDTGELFF. This chain uses TRBV5-1 with TRBJ2-2; 7 bases map to TRBD2. CDR1 and CDR2 (germline): SGHRS, YFSETQ. V trimming: 2 bases; J trimming: 3 bases; junction bases outside the gene matches: 7. The CDR3 totals 16 residues.

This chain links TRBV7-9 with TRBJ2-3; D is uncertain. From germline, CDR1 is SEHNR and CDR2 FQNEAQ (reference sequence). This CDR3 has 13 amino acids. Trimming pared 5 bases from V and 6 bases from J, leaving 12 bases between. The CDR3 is CASSLDWADTQYF. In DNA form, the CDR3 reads TGTGCCAGCAGCCTCGACTGGGCGGATACGCAGTATTTT.

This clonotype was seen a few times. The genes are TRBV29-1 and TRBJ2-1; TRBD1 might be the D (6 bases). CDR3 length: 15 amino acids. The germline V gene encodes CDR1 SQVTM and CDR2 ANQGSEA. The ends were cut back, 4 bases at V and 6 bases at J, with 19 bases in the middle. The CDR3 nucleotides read TGCAGCGTTGCATCTAGGGACACCTCGGTCAATGAGCAGTTCTTC. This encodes CSVASRDTSVNEQFF.

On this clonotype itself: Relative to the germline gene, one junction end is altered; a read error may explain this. CDR3: CASSRRLF. In nucleotides, the CDR3 is TGTGCCAGCAGCCGTCGCCTCTTC. This chain links TRBV7-6 with TRBJ2-7; the D is unclear. The CDR3 runs to 8 residues. The germline V gene encodes CDR1 SGHVS and CDR2 FNYEAQ.

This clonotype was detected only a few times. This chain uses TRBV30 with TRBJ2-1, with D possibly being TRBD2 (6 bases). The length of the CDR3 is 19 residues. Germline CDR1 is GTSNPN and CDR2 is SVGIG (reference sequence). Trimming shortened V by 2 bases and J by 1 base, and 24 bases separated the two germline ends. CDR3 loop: CAWSLPVGTGGISYNEQFF. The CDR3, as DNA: TGTGCCTGGAGTCTCCCCGTCGGTACCGGCGGGATATCCTACAATGAGCAGTTCTTC.

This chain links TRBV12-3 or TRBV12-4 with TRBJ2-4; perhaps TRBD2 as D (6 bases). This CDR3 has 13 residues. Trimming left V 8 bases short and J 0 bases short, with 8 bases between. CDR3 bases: TGTGCCAGCCTGGGGGGAGCCAAAAACATTCAGTACTTC. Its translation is CASLGGAKNIQYF.